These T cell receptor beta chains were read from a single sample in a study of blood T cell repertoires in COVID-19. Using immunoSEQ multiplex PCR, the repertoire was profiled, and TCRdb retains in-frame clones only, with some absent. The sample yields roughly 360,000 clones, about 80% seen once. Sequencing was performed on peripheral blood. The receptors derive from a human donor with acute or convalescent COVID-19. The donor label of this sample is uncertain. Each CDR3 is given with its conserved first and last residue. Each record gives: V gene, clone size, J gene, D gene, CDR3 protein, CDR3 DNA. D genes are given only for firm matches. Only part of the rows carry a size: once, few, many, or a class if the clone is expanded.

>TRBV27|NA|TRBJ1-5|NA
CASSLLGADGNQPQHF
TGTGCCAGCAGTTTATTAGGGGCGGACGGCAATCAGCCCCAGCATTTT
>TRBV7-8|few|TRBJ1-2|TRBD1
CASSAPGQLYGYTF
TGTGCCAGCAGCGCACCGGGACAGCTCTATGGCTACACCTTC
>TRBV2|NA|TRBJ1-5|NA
CASRRDSNQPQHF
TGTGCCAGCAGACGGGATAGCAATCAGCCCCAGCATTTT
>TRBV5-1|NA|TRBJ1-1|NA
CASSPGGEDTEAFF
TGCGCCAGCAGCCCGGGAGGTGAGGACACTGAAGCTTTCTTT
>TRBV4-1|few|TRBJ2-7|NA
CASSLRGGGPTYEQYF
TGCGCCAGCAGCCTTCGAGGAGGAGGGCCAACCTACGAGCAGTACTTC
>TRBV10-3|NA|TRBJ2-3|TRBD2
CAISESARGGADTQYF
TGTGCCATCAGTGAGTCCGCGCGGGGGGGTGCAGATACGCAGTATTTT
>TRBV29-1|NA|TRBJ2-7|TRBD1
CSAAGDRVTGEQYF
TGCAGCGCGGCCGGGGACAGGGTGACCGGCGAGCAGTACTTC
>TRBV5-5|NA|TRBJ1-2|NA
CASSLVAGKYGYTF
TGTGCCAGCAGCTTGGTGGCAGGGAAATATGGCTACACCTTC
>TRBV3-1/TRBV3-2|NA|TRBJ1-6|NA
CASSQDRRGGGNSPLHF
TGTGCCAGCAGCCAAGATAGGAGGGGGGGAGGTAATTCACCCCTCCACTTT
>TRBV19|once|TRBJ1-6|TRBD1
CASSPGTVNSPLHF
TGTGCCAGTAGTCCGGGGACAGTTAATTCACCCCTCCACTTT
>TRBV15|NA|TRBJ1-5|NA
CATSRDQGATQPQHF
TGTGCCACCAGCAGAGATCAAGGGGCTACTCAGCCCCAGCATTTT
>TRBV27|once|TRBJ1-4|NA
CASRLHGLNEKLFF
TGTGCCAGCCGCCTTCACGGTTTGAATGAAAAACTGTTTTTT
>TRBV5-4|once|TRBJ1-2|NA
CASSLEGGYGYTF
TGTGCCAGCAGCTTGGAAGGGGGCTATGGCTACACCTTC
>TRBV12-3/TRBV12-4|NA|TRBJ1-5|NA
CASTRGSNQPQHF
TGTGCCAGCACTCGCGGAAGCAATCAGCCCCAGCATTTT
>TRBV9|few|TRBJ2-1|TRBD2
CASSVDKRLAGVGEQFF
TGTGCCAGCAGCGTAGATAAGCGACTAGCGGGGGTAGGTGAGCAGTTCTTC
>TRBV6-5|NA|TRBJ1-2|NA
CASSYGGHRSVGYTF
TGTGCCAGCAGTTACGGGGGACATAGGTCGGTCGGCTACACCTTC
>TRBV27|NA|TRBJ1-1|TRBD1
CASRRGTGESEAFF
TGTGCCAGCAGACGCGGGACAGGGGAAAGTGAAGCTTTCTTT
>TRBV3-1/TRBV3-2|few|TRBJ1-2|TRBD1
CASSQEGTGSTRGYTF
TGTGCCAGCAGCCAAGAGGGGACAGGGTCAACGAGGGGCTACACCTTC
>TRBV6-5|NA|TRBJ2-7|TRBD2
CASSPEAGGVYEQYF
TGTGCCAGCAGTCCCGAAGCGGGGGGGGTGTACGAGCAGTACTTC
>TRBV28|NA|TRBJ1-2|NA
CASSLLTGAIYGYTF
TGTGCCAGCAGTTTACTGACAGGAGCGATCTATGGCTACACCTTC
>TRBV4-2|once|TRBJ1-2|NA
CASSQPDSYYGYTF
TGTGCCAGCAGCCAACCGGACAGCTACTATGGCTACACCTTC
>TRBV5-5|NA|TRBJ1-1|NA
CASSFYRGRDTEAFF
TGTGCCAGCAGCTTTTACCGGGGTAGGGACACTGAAGCTTTCTTT
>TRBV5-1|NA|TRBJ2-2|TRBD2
CASSFGLAGGFGELFF
TGCGCCAGCAGTTTCGGACTAGCGGGAGGTTTCGGGGAGCTGTTTTTT
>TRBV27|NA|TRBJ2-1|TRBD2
CASSYRLATVNEQFF
TGTGCCAGCAGTTATCGACTAGCTACTGTCAATGAGCAGTTCTTC
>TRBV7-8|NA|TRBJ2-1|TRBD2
CASSALRTSGRRGVSYNEQFF
TGTGCCAGCAGCGCCCTACGGACTAGCGGGAGGAGGGGGGTCTCCTACAATGAGCAGTTCTTC
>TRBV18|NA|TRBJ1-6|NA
CASSRRQGGLSSYNSPLHF
TGTGCCAGCTCACGGAGGCAAGGAGGTCTAAGCTCCTATAATTCACCCCTCCACTTT
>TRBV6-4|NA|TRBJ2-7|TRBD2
CASSPGNKAGEEYF
TGTGCCAGCAGCCCGGGGAATAAAGCGGGAGAAGAGTACTTC
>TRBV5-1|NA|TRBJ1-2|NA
CASSLGDIYGYTF
TGCGCCAGCAGCTTGGGAGATATCTATGGCTACACCTTC
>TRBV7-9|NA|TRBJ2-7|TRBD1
CASTLSEGASYEQYF
TGTGCCAGCACCCTAAGCGAGGGGGCCTCCTACGAGCAGTACTTC
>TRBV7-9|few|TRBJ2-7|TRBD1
CASSLGDRGRPGDHEQYF
TGTGCCAGCAGCTTAGGGGACAGGGGACGTCCTGGTGACCACGAGCAGTACTTC
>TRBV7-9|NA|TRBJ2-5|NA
CASSPEYPSQYF
TGTGCCAGCAGCCCGGAGTATCCGTCCCAGTACTTC
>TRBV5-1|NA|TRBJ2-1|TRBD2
CASSMTSGINEQFF
TGCGCCAGCAGCATGACTAGCGGGATAAATGAGCAGTTCTTC
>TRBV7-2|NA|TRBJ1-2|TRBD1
CASSFQGGVDYGYTF
TGTGCCAGCAGCTTCCAGGGGGGTGTGGACTATGGCTACACCTTC
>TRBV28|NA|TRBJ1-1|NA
CASSFYPRLNTEAFF
TGTGCCAGCAGTTTTTACCCCAGGCTGAACACTGAAGCTTTCTTT
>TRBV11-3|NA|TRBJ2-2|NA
CASSLTLTGELFF
TGTGCCAGCAGCCTCACGCTAACCGGGGAGCTGTTTTTT
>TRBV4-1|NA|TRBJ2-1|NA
CASSQEGVGSSLHEQFF
TGCGCCAGCAGCCAAGAAGGTGTGGGTTCTAGCTTGCATGAGCAGTTCTTC
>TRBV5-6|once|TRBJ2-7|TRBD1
CASRLQGANSYEQYF
TGTGCCAGCAGGTTACAGGGGGCTAACTCCTACGAGCAGTACTTC
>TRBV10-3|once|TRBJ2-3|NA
CAISEVRDTDTQYF
TGTGCCATCAGTGAGGTGAGGGACACAGATACGCAGTATTTT
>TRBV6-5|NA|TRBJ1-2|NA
CASRDSPFGYTF
TGTGCCAGCAGGGACAGCCCCTTTGGCTACACCTTC
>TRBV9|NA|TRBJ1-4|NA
CASSVGRNEKLFF
TGTGCCAGCAGCGTAGGTCGTAATGAAAAACTGTTTTTT
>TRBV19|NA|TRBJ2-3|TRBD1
CASSNGQVTDTQYF
TGTGCCAGTAGCAATGGACAGGTCACAGATACGCAGTATTTT
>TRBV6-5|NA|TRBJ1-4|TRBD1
CASSYSGTGGEKLFF
TGTGCCAGCAGTTACTCAGGGACAGGTGGTGAAAAACTGTTTTTT
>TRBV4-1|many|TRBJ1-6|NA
CASSQVQGWNSPLHF
TGCGCCAGCAGCCAAGTGCAGGGTTGGAATTCACCCCTCCACTTT
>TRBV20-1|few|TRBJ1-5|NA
CSASRDQPQHF
TGCAGTGCAAGCAGGGATCAGCCCCAGCATTTT
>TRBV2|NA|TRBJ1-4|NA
CAIIGPGSGPSLATNEKLFF
TGTGCCATCATTGGACCGGGATCTGGACCCAGTCTTGCAACTAATGAAAAACTGTTTTTT
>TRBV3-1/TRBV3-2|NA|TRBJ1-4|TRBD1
CASSTGTGFATNEKLFF
TGTGCCAGTTCTACCGGGACAGGCTTTGCAACTAATGAAAAACTGTTTTTT
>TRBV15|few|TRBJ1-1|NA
CATSRQVNTEAFF
TGTGCCACCAGCAGACAGGTGAACACTGAAGCTTTCTTT
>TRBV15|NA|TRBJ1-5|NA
CATSRSTGAGLIQPQHF
TGTGCCACCAGCCGATCGACAGGTGCTGGGTTGATTCAGCCCCAGCATTTT
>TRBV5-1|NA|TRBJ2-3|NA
CASSGTGISTDTQYF
TGCGCCAGCAGCGGCACAGGGATTAGCACAGATACGCAGTATTTT
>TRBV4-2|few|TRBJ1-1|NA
CASSQEGSHTEAFF
TGTGCCAGCAGCCAAGAGGGCAGCCACACTGAAGCTTTCTTT
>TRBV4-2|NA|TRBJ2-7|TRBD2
CASSQLSGGSSYEQYF
TGTGCCAGCAGCCAACTTAGCGGGGGTAGCTCCTACGAGCAGTACTTC
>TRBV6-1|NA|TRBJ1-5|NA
CASSEPPGQPQHF
TGTGCCAGCAGTGAACCCCCAGGTCAGCCCCAGCATTTT
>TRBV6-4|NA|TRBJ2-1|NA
CASSRGQLPPYNEQFF
TGTGCCAGCAGTCGGGGACAACTGCCCCCATACAATGAGCAGTTCTTC
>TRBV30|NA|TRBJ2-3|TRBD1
CAWSKRGAGGDTQYF
TGTGCCTGGAGCAAAAGGGGCGCAGGGGGAGATACGCAGTATTTT
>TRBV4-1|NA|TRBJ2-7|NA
CASSPWTASPAREQYF
TGCGCCAGCAGCCCATGGACAGCGTCCCCCGCGAGGGAGCAGTACTTC
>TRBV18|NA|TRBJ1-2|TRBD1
CASSPDRGQNGYTF
TGTGCCAGCTCACCAGACAGGGGGCAGAATGGCTACACCTTC
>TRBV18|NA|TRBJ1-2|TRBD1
CASSATTGDSYGYTF
TGTGCCAGCTCAGCGACCACAGGGGACAGCTATGGCTACACCTTC
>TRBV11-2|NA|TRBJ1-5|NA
CASSLDLGQGYQPQHF
TGTGCCAGCAGCTTAGATCTCGGTCAGGGTTATCAGCCCCAGCATTTT
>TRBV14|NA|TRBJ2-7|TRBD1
CASSLGPGQGTEQYF
TGTGCCAGCAGCCTCGGCCCGGGACAGGGGACCGAGCAGTACTTC
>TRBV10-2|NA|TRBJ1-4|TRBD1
CASSDFLGTVGKKLFF
TGCGCCAGCAGCGATTTCCTCGGGACAGTGGGTAAAAAACTGTTTTTT